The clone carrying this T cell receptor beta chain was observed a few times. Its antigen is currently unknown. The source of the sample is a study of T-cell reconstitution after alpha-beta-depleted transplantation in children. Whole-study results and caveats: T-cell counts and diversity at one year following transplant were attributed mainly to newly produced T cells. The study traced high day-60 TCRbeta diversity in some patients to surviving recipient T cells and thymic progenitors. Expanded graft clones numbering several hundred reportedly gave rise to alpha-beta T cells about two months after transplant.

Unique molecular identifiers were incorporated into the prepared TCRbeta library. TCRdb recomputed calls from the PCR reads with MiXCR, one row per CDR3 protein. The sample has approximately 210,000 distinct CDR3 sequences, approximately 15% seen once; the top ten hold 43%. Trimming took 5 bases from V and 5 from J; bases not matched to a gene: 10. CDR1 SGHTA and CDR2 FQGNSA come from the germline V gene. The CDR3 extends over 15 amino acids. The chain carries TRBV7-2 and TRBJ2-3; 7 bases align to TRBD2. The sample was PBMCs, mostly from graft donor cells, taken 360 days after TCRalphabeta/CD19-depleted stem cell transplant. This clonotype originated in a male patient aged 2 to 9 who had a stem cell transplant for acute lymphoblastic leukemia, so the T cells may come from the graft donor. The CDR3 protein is CASSPSAGVGDTQYF. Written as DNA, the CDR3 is TGTGCCAGCAGCCCGAGCGCGGGGGTGGGAGATACGCAGTATTTT.